This T cell receptor (beta chain) comes out of a study of T cells in Graves' hyperthyroidism and ophthalmopathy. In this sample, this clonotype turned up many times. It was RNA transcripts that yielded the amplified TCR beta CDR3 regions. HTBI primers were employed in a first-round RT-PCR of the TCR CDR3. TCRdb re-derived calls from the multiplex PCR reads in MiXCR, one entry per CDR3 protein. The table lists 300,000 or so distinct CDR3 sequences, 21% of them singletons. Orbital computed tomography and thyroid ultrasound, together with serum TRAb and thyroxine and clinical symptoms, were used for diagnoses. The PBMCs studied were ones that came from roughly 9.1 ml fresh peripheral blood. The CDR3 spans 15 residues. The V gene's germline CDR1 is SGHAT and CDR2 FQNNGV. V lost 5 bases to trimming and J lost 4 bases, with 14 bases between them.

The receptor was derived from a woman aged 50 to 65 with Graves' hyperthyroidism. The chain carries TRBV11-2 and TRBJ1-4; no firm D call. Material: blood. CDR3 nucleotide sequence: TGTGCCAGCAGCAGCGGACGTTCCGGTAATGAAAAACTGTTTTTT. It translates to CASSSGRSGNEKLFF.